This T cell receptor (beta chain) appears in the sequencing data of a study of cytomegalovirus exposure and HLA in healthy donors. Study conclusions and caveats: Researchers catalogued approximately 170 TCR beta chains as cytomegalovirus-associated. Accounts indicate the classifier identified cytomegalovirus status with strong specificity and sensitivity.

At the time of sampling, donors were nominally healthy, though unrecorded immune exposures were likely. About this clone: As yet, its antigen is unknown.

Germline CDR1 reads ENHRY; CDR2 reads SYGVKD. Trimming left V 3 bases short and J 8 bases short, with 7 bases between. The CDR3 extends over 12 amino acids. PCR was performed using 60 Vbeta and 13 Jbeta primers. Original handling: The authors later counted 65 million to 80 million unique TCR beta chains, roughly 10 million of them shared. This table comes from immunoSEQ multiplex PCR, and its TCRdb copy is limited to in-frame clones, with some not included. The V and J calls and clone size are taken from that table; D and trimming were inferred from the DNA. The repertoire holds 150,000 to 180,000 clones, about four fifths seen once, with about 2.8% in the top ten.

The rearrangement uses TRBV10-3 and TRBJ1-4; D not certain. The clonotype was recovered from a man aged 18 to 35 in good health and CMV-seronegative. Sequencing used PBMCs. In DNA, the CDR3 is TGTGCCATCAGTGAAACAGACGAAAAACTGTTTTTT. Translation: CAISETDEKLFF.